Included here is one T cell receptor beta chain sequence, with context. Its antigen is undetermined. These data originate in a study of cytotoxic CD8 clonotypes in ibrutinib-treated CLL. Across the study: Average yields of about 260,000 productive templates and 100,000 or so productive rearrangements characterized the samples.

From germline, CDR1 is SQVTM and CDR2 ANQGSEA. The CDR3 totals 13 residues. J was trimmed by 8 bases and V by 6 bases; bases with no gene match: 10. Whole-study findings and limits: Sampling time points were not equivalent between sustained-remission and progressing patients. Public clonotypes were rare and shrank or held steady on treatment.

Libraries were prepared by immunoSEQ multiplex PCR; TCRdb keeps only in-frame clonotypes and omits some of them. The table has more than 110,000 clones, more than 85% seen once. This chain uses TRBV29-1 with TRBJ1-2, with 9 bases lining up with TRBD1. Sequences were derived from PBMCs, sampled after 12 months of ibrutinib treatment. The sequence was collected from a human donor with chronic lymphocytic leukemia. The CDR3 DNA sequence: TGCAGCGTCTCGACAGGGGGGGATTCGGGCTACACCTTC. Protein sequence: CSVSTGGDSGYTF.